This T cell receptor beta chain appears in the sequencing data of a study of T cells after yellow fever vaccination. Study findings and constraints: A minor fraction of clonotypes spanned both CD4 and CD8 compartments. Though weaker, the secondary response peaked faster, on day 5 versus 15.

J gave up 0 bases and V 5 bases, and 7 bases lay outside the gene matches. CDR3 length: 19 amino acids. The V gene's germline CDR1 is LGHDT and CDR2 YNNKEL (reference sequence). This clonotype appeared a few times. Its matching antigen is unknown. Each CDR3 protein is one row after TCRdb ran MiXCR on the 5' RACE reads. The sample has 150,000 to 200,000 distinct CDR3 sequences; approximately 6.2% are singletons. The chain combines TRBV3-1 with TRBJ2-6, with TRBD2 matching 13 bases. The receptor was derived from a man aged 18 to 35 who received the YFV17D yellow fever vaccine. Sequenced material: CD4+ T cells sorted from PBMCs, taken on the day of the first yellow fever vaccination. The CDR3 bases are TGTGCCAGCAGCTCACTAGCGGGGGGGCCCTACTCTGGGGCCAACGTCCTGACTTTC. Its protein is CASSSLAGGPYSGANVLTF. Drawing the rest from reference TRBV3-1 and TRBJ2-6, the complete variable domain is DTAVSQTPKYLVTQMGNDKSIKCEQNLGHDTMYWYKQDSKKFLKIMFSYNNKELIINETVPNRFSPKSPDKAHLNLHINSLELGDSAVYFCASSSLAGGPYSGANVLTFGAGSRLTVL.